The 6 T cell receptor beta chains presented below share a single source sample, sequenced in a study of T cells in tuberculosis. Time point reported: new active TB diagnosis, blood taken before or within 7 days of starting treatment. Method: immunoSEQ multiplex PCR; TCRdb's copy keeps in-frame clones and lacks some. Of some 31,000 clones listed, around 90% were seen once; the top ten hold nearly 2.5%. The specimen was PBMCs, collected at tuberculosis diagnosis. Receptors were obtained from an adult with tuberculosis.

CDR3 nucleotide sequence: TGTGCCAGCAGACGGCAGGTTAATGAAAAACTGTTTTTT. Its translation: CASRRQVNEKLFF. This rearrangement joins TRBV6-1 to TRBJ1-4, with D uncertain. Trimming shortened V by 6 bases and J by 4 bases, and 9 bases separated the two germline ends. Germline CDR1 is MNHNS and CDR2 is SASEGT. This CDR3 is 13 amino acids long.

The genes are TRBV5-5 and TRBJ2-3; tentative D call: TRBD1 (6 bases). This CDR3 region has 15 residues. V gave up 3 bases and J gave up 2 bases, with 13 bases separating them. Per the germline V gene, CDR1 is SGHKS and CDR2 is YYEKEE (reference sequence). CDR3 bases: TGTGCCAGCAGCTCCGCTGGGGGCCCCACAGATACGCAGTATTTT. This translates into CASSSAGGPTDTQYF.

The V gene is TRBV11-2, the J gene TRBJ2-6, with TRBD2 identical over 14 bases. CDR1 and CDR2 from the germline V gene are SGHAT and FQNNGV. J was trimmed by 2 bases and V by 5 bases; bases with no gene match: 2. The CDR3 sequence is 17 residues long. The CDR3 reads CASSRLAGGPGANVLTF. CDR3 DNA sequence: TGTGCCAGCAGCCGACTAGCGGGGGGGCCTGGGGCCAACGTCCTGACTTTC. Full variable domain (missing parts from reference TRBV11-2 and TRBJ2-6): EAGVAQSPRYKIIEKRQSVAFWCNPISGHATLYWYQQILGQGPKLLIQFQNNGVVDDSQLPKDRFSAERLKGVDSTLKIQPAKLEDSAVYLCASSRLAGGPGANVLTFGAGSRLTVL.

The chain uses TRBV10-2 and TRBJ2-5; 10 bases map to TRBD2. The V segment lost 8 bases and the J segment 5 bases; nucleotides outside the gene matches: 8. Germline CDR1 reads WSHSY; CDR2 reads SAAADI. The CDR3 totals 14 residues. This CDR3 is CASSQRGGHETQYF. CDR3 nucleotides: TGCGCCAGCTCCCAGCGGGGGGGCCACGAGACCCAGTACTTC.

This clone came up once. The V gene is TRBV28, the J gene TRBJ1-4, with a possible D match to TRBD1 (6 bases). CDR1 is MDHEN and CDR2 is SYDVKM in the germline V gene. This CDR3 spans 16 amino acids. V lost 2 bases to trimming and J lost 1 base, with 11 bases between them. In DNA form, the CDR3 reads TGTGCCAGCAGTTTACATTCAGGGGTAACTAATGAAAAACTGTTTTTT. Its translation: CASSLHSGVTNEKLFF.

This chain uses TRBV19 with TRBJ2-7; no firm D call. Per the germline V gene, CDR1 is LNHDA and CDR2 is SQIVND (reference sequence). The CDR3 is made up of 14 amino acids. V was clipped by 3 bases and J by 0 bases, with 9 bases between them. In DNA form, the CDR3 reads TGTGCCAGTAGTATGAGTCACAGCTCCTACGAGCAGTACGTC. It yields the protein CASSMSHSSYEQYV.